One sample yielded the 9 T cell receptor beta chains listed below, sequenced in a study of CD8 T cells in ankylosing spondylitis. TCRdb fed the 5' RACE reads into MiXCR, producing one record per CDR3 protein. The data contain about 320,000 distinct CDR3 sequences, around 10% of them singletons. The material sequenced was blood, either unsorted or a sorted T cell fraction (not recorded which). The source of these receptors is a female donor with ankylosing spondylitis or in good health (not recorded which).

The CDR3 region has the DNA TGTGCCAGCAGCCAATACCAGGAGGCTAATGAAAAACTGTTTTTT. Translated: CASSQYQEANEKLFF. V usage is TRBV3-1 and J usage is TRBJ1-4; no clear D. The CDR3 length is 15 residues. Germline-derived CDR1 and CDR2 are LGHDT and YNNKEL (reference sequence). V was trimmed by 2 bases and J by 3 bases, leaving 10 bases between them.

This clonotype has a count of ten or more. The chain employs TRBV10-3 and TRBJ2-7; D is unresolved. The CDR3 extends over 11 amino acids. The germline V gene encodes CDR1 ENHRY and CDR2 SYGVKD. Between the trimmed V and J ends, which lost 4 bases and 3 bases, there was a span of 4 bases. CDR3 DNA: TGTGCCATCAGTGGGGACTACGAGCAGTACTTC. Protein: CAISGDYEQYF.

The table lists this clonotype with many counts. The V gene is TRBV29-1, the J gene TRBJ2-3; 10 nucleotides agree with TRBD2. J was trimmed by 3 bases and V by 2 bases; bases with no gene match: 5. Germline V gives CDR1 SQVTM, CDR2 ANQGSEA. The CDR3 totals 15 residues. The CDR3 loop is CSVELAGVFTDTQYF. The DNA of the CDR3 is TGCAGCGTTGAACTAGCGGGAGTGTTTACAGATACGCAGTATTTT.

This clonotype was counted at least ten times. V gene TRBV28 combines with J gene TRBJ2-7; D is possibly TRBD2 (5 bases). CDR1 and CDR2 (germline): MDHEN, SYDVKM. Trimming took 3 bases from V and 3 from J, leaving 6 bases between them. The CDR3 is 12 amino acids. CDR3 sequence: CASSFGVYEQYF. For the CDR3, the DNA is TGTGCCAGCAGTTTCGGGGTCTACGAGCAGTACTTC.

The sample holds a few counts of this clonotype. The chain carries TRBV5-5 and TRBJ1-5, with D tentatively TRBD1 (5 bases). CDR1 is SGHKS, CDR2 YYEKEE, per germline (reference sequence). The ends were cut back, 4 bases at V and 3 bases at J, with 11 bases in the middle. This CDR3 is 14 amino acids long. The CDR3, as DNA: TGTGCCAGCAGCCCGGGACCCATCAATCAGCCCCAGCATTTT. Translated, it gives CASSPGPINQPQHF. Full variable domain (missing parts from reference TRBV5-5 and TRBJ1-5): DAGVTQSPTHLIKTRGQQVTLRCSPISGHKSVSWYQQVLGQGPQFIFQYYEKEERGRGNFPDRFSARQFPNYSSELNVNALLLGDSALYLCASSPGPINQPQHFGDGTRLSIL.

This clonotype came up many times. This sequence joins TRBV20-1 and TRBJ2-1; perhaps TRBD1 as D (5 bases). Per germline, CDR1 DFQATT and CDR2 SNEGSKA (reference sequence). The CDR3 is 14 amino acids. Trimming removed 3 bases at V and 7 bases at J, with 16 bases between. This CDR3 reads CSASGSQGWNEQFF. CDR3 DNA sequence: TGCAGTGCTAGTGGTTCCCAGGGTTGGAATGAGCAGTTCTTC.

This clonotype was seen at least ten times. The chain uses TRBV6-6 and TRBJ2-7, with D perhaps TRBD1 (5 bases). Trimming removed 9 bases from V and 3 bases from J, with 12 bases in between. Germline CDR1 and CDR2: MNHNY and SVGAGI (reference sequence). CDR3 length: 12 amino acids. CDR3 in DNA: TGTGCCAGTGCCGGCCAGGGCTACGAGCAGTACTTC. Translation gives CASAGQGYEQYF.

This clonotype has at least ten counts. CDR3 protein: CATREGSSYNEQFF. The CDR3 DNA is TGTGCCACCAGGGAGGGCAGCTCCTACAATGAGCAGTTCTTC. The rearrangement links TRBV3-1 to TRBJ2-1, with 7 bases that match TRBD2. V lost 10 bases, J lost 0 bases, and 6 bases stayed unmatched. The germline V gene encodes CDR1 LGHDT and CDR2 YNNKEL (reference sequence). The CDR3 is 14 residues long.

This clonotype was seen at least ten times. The rearrangement joins TRBV20-1 to TRBJ1-1; D is perhaps TRBD1 (6 bases). CDR3 length equals 11 residues. From germline, CDR1 is DFQATT and CDR2 SNEGSKA (reference sequence). V gave up 6 bases and J gave up 5 bases, with 10 bases separating them. CDR3 coding DNA: TGCAGTGCCCAGGGGCAGACTGAAGCTTTCTTT. Its translation: CSAQGQTEAFF.